This is a list of T cell receptor beta chains from one sample in a study of cytomegalovirus exposure and HLA in healthy donors. Here immunoSEQ multiplex PCR was the method, and the copy in TCRdb shows in-frame clones only, minus some. The profile shows around 150,000 clones, almost 80% of them singletons. The sample taken for sequencing was PBMCs. The receptors derive from a woman in her 50s in good health and CMV-seropositive. CDR3s include the opening cysteine and the closing phenylalanine or tryptophan. The D gene is left open where the match is weak. Some rows have no size entry. The others give once, few or many, or a class for an expanded clone.

d_call: TRBD1
clone_size: NA
v_call: TRBV15
j_call: TRBJ2-3
cdr3_aa: CATSRGDSITSTDTQYF
cdr3_nt: TGTGCCACCAGCAGAGGGGACAGTATTACTAGCACAGATACGCAGTATTTT

d_call: TRBD1
clone_size: NA
v_call: TRBV28
j_call: TRBJ2-7
cdr3_aa: CASSSPGTGPYEQYF
cdr3_nt: TGTGCCAGCAGTTCTCCCGGGACAGGGCCCTACGAGCAGTACTTC

d_call: TRBD1
clone_size: NA
v_call: TRBV29-1
j_call: TRBJ1-2
cdr3_aa: CSVVGTGGANYGYTF
cdr3_nt: TGCAGCGTTGTGGGGACAGGGGGCGCGAACTATGGCTACACCTTC

d_call: TRBD2
clone_size: NA
v_call: TRBV19
j_call: TRBJ2-3
cdr3_aa: CASSIGTSGSWGDTQYF
cdr3_nt: TGTGCCAGTAGTATCGGGACTAGCGGGAGTTGGGGAGATACGCAGTATTTT

d_call: NA
clone_size: NA
v_call: TRBV2
j_call: TRBJ1-1
cdr3_aa: CASSDSQGMNTEAFF
cdr3_nt: TGTGCCAGCAGTGATAGCCAGGGGATGAACACTGAAGCTTTCTTT

d_call: TRBD1
clone_size: NA
v_call: TRBV7-9
j_call: TRBJ2-5
cdr3_aa: CASSPGQKETQYF
cdr3_nt: TGTGCCAGCAGCCCGGGACAGAAAGAGACCCAGTACTTC

d_call: NA
clone_size: NA
v_call: TRBV11-2
j_call: TRBJ2-7
cdr3_aa: CASSKNRGVYEQYF
cdr3_nt: TGTGCCAGCAGCAAAAACCGCGGAGTTTACGAGCAGTACTTC

d_call: NA
clone_size: NA
v_call: TRBV11-2
j_call: TRBJ2-7
cdr3_aa: CASSLGGGLPNPYEQYF
cdr3_nt: TGTGCCAGCAGCTTAGGGGGAGGACTCCCCAACCCCTACGAGCAGTACTTC

d_call: TRBD2
clone_size: NA
v_call: TRBV5-6
j_call: TRBJ2-3
cdr3_aa: CASSLLTSGGDTQYF
cdr3_nt: TGTGCCAGCAGCTTGTTGACTAGCGGGGGAGATACGCAGTATTTT

d_call: TRBD2
clone_size: few
v_call: TRBV5-4
j_call: TRBJ2-1
cdr3_aa: CASSLAVVAGTYNEQFF
cdr3_nt: TGTGCCAGCAGCTTGGCCGTGGTAGCGGGCACCTACAATGAGCAGTTCTTC